This T cell receptor beta chain was captured in a study of T-cell memory formation after mild COVID-19. Turning to the study itself: Clusters were largely donor specific.

The CDR3 extends over 15 amino acids. Germline V gene data show CDR1 as SGHKS and CDR2 as YYEKEE (reference sequence). After removal of 5 bases from V and 8 bases from J, the junction contained 10 bases not matched to a gene. 5'RACE, which relied on constant-segment primers, yielded TCR alpha and TCR beta cDNA libraries carrying sample barcodes and UMIs. Using its own MiXCR run on the 5' RACE reads, TCRdb lists one record per CDR3 protein. The sample yields just under 350,000 distinct CDR3 sequences, approximately 12% seen once. The TCR originated in a young man who had mild COVID-19 (a few samples of this study predate the infection). Cell type and time point are not known. The J gene is TRBJ1-4, the V gene TRBV5-5; 9 bases are shared with TRBD1. The sequenced material came from PBMCs or a T cell subset sorted from them (not recorded which). The CDR3 DNA follows: TGTGCCAGCAGGCGACCGGGACAGGGTTTAGAAAAACTGTTTTTT. Translated, it gives CASRRPGQGLEKLFF. The whole variable domain, remainder taken from reference TRBV5-5 and TRBJ1-4, is DAGVTQSPTHLIKTRGQQVTLRCSPISGHKSVSWYQQVLGQGPQFIFQYYEKEERGRGNFPDRFSARQFPNYSSELNVNALLLGDSALYLCASRRPGQGLEKLFFGSGTQLSVL.